The entry below describes one TCR beta chain. The germline CDR1 and CDR2 sequences are WSHSY and SAAADI. Trimming removed 6 bases at V and 4 bases at J, with 12 bases between. This CDR3 contains 13 residues. The data belong to a study of blood T cell repertoires in COVID-19. Original analysis: Estimated nucleated cell counts came from reference gene primer amplification. Here immunoSEQ multiplex PCR was the method, and the copy in TCRdb shows in-frame clones only, minus some. V and J calls and clone size are those listed in that table; D and trimming were worked out from the DNA. The repertoire consists of approximately 200,000 clones, with 65% to 80% occurring once and the leading ten covering 9.5% to 15%.

The source of this sequence is a woman between 45 and 60 years old with acute or convalescent COVID-19. The sequenced sample consisted of peripheral blood. The chain links TRBV10-2 to TRBJ1-2; a possible D gene is TRBD1 (6 bases). Here the CDR3 DNA reads TGCGCCAGCAGACAGGGTGGAACCTATGGCTACACCTTC. Translated: CASRQGGTYGYTF.